One and the same sample provided the 30 T cell receptor beta chains below, sequenced in a study of T-cell memory formation after mild COVID-19. TCRdb independently ran MiXCR on the 5' RACE reads; one entry per CDR3 protein. The repertoire consists of fewer than 400,000 distinct CDR3 sequences, with roughly 15% occurring once and the leading ten covering under 25%. Sequenced sample: PBMCs or a T cell subset sorted from them (not recorded which). Every receptor here comes from a man younger than 35 who had mild COVID-19 (a few samples of this study predate the infection). Cell type and time point are not known.

The chain has TRBV2 and TRBJ1-1; TRBD1 aligns across 8 bases. This CDR3 has 15 residues. Losses at the gene ends were 3 bases for V and 1 base for J; bases not matched to a gene: 4. Germline V CDR1 and CDR2: SNHLY, FYNNEI. The CDR3 nucleotides read TGTGCCAGCAGTGACCCCGGGACAGGGAACACTGAAGCTTTCTTT. This sequence encodes CASSDPGTGNTEAFF. The variable domain in full, completed from reference TRBV2 and TRBJ1-1, reads EPEVTQTPSHQVTQMGQEVILRCVPISNHLYFYWYRQILGQKVEFLVSFYNNEISEKSEIFDDQFSVERPDGSNFTLKIRSTKLEDSAMYFCASSDPGTGNTEAFFGQGTRLTVV.

This clonotype was seen a few times. The chain uses TRBV7-3 and TRBJ2-3, with D perhaps matching TRBD1 (5 bases). Germline V gene lookup returns CDR1 SGHTA and CDR2 FQGTGA. The CDR3 sequence is 13 residues long. V lost 6 bases and J lost 6, with 13 bases in between. CDR3: CASSRTWGDTQYF. CDR3 coding DNA: TGTGCCAGCAGTCGGACCTGGGGCGATACGCAGTATTTT.

The chain couples TRBV28 to TRBJ1-1, with D tentatively TRBD1 (5 bases). Trimming stripped 7 bases from V and 5 bases from J, with 14 bases between. Germline V CDR1 and CDR2: MDHEN, SYDVKM. The CDR3 length is 13 residues. CDR3 loop: CASTPGARTEAFF. The DNA of the CDR3 is TGTGCCAGCACCCCTGGGGCTCGGACTGAAGCTTTCTTT.

This clonotype was counted a single time. This sequence joins TRBV20-1 and TRBJ2-7; 9 bases line up with TRBD1. Germline CDR1 DFQATT, CDR2 SNEGSKA (reference sequence). This CDR3 is built from 16 residues. V was pared by 2 bases and J by 7 bases, with 15 bases of the junction left unmatched. The CDR3 reads CSARPTPDRGLWEQYF. CDR3 nucleotides: TGCAGTGCTAGACCTACTCCGGACAGGGGACTTTGGGAGCAGTACTTC.

The J gene is TRBJ2-3, the V gene TRBV5-1; D gene ambiguous. V was shortened by 0 bases and J by 0 bases, with 8 bases between the two germline ends. Germline values: CDR1 SGHRS, CDR2 YFSETQ. This CDR3 contains 15 residues. The CDR3 nucleotides read TGCGCCAGCAGCTTGGCCCAGATGAGCACAGATACGCAGTATTTT. It encodes CASSLAQMSTDTQYF.

This clonotype was counted between two and nine times. The J gene is TRBJ2-3, the V gene TRBV7-2; D not certain. V shed 1 base and J shed 0 bases, with 20 bases lying between them. The V gene's germline CDR1 is SGHTA and CDR2 FQGNSA. The CDR3 has 19 residues. The CDR3 region is CASSLDPVGHLSSTDTQYF. CDR3 nucleotides: TGTGCCAGCAGCTTAGACCCCGTCGGGCACCTCTCTAGCACAGATACGCAGTATTTT.

This clonotype was observed a few times. The chain combines TRBV6-5 with TRBJ1-2; D ambiguous. Germline loops: CDR1 MNHEY, CDR2 SVGAGI. The CDR3 consists of 13 residues. The V end lost 8 bases, the J end lost 6 bases, and 16 bases lay between the germline ends. CDR3 protein: CASQREIGDGYTF. The CDR3 region has the DNA TGTGCCAGCCAAAGAGAGATCGGGGATGGCTACACCTTC.

This chain links TRBV12-3 or TRBV12-4 with TRBJ2-7; TRBD2 aligns across 8 bases. The junction had 3 bases not matched to a gene; V was cut back by 5 bases and J by 6 bases. The CDR3 covers 12 residues. The CDR3 nucleotides read TGTGCCAGCAGTCCCGGGGGGGCCGAGCAGTACTTC. It specifies CASSPGGAEQYF.

The V and J genes are TRBV7-2 and TRBJ1-2; D is ambiguous. The CDR3 is 16 residues long. V lost 3 bases and J lost 4, with 18 bases in between. Germline loops: CDR1 SGHTA, CDR2 FQGNSA. The CDR3 protein is CASSLLSGEPFYGYTF. The CDR3 nucleotides are TGTGCCAGCAGCTTGCTTTCGGGCGAACCATTCTATGGCTACACCTTC. Filled out from reference TRBV7-2 and TRBJ1-2, the complete variable domain reads GAGVSQSPSNKVTEKGKDVELRCDPISGHTALYWYRQSLGQGLEFLIYFQGNSAPDKSGLPSDRFSAERTGGSVSTLTIQRTQQEDSAVYLCASSLLSGEPFYGYTFGSGTRLTVV.

Remarks on this clonotype: The CDR3 end shows no conserved phenylalanine or tryptophan, and so a read error is likely. The genes are TRBV5-1 and TRBJ2-1, with 7 bases aligning to TRBD1. In germline, CDR1 is SGHRS, CDR2 YFSETQ. This CDR3 spans 16 amino acids. The V and J ends lost 3 bases and 1 base, in that order; junction bases with no gene match: 7. For the CDR3, the DNA is TGCGCCAGCAGCTCAGGGACAGCCCAATCCTACAATGAGCAGTTCTTA. It specifies CASSSGTAQSYNEQFL.

The chain combines TRBV4-1 with TRBJ1-5; TRBD1 matches 7 bases. With 0 bases clipped from V and 6 bases from J, the junction kept 11 bases outside the gene matches. The germline gives CDR1 MGHRA, CDR2 YSYEKL. The CDR3 sequence is 17 residues long. This chain's CDR3 is CASSQESGIPGGQPQHF. The CDR3 coding sequence is TGCGCCAGCAGCCAAGAGTCGGGGATTCCAGGGGGTCAGCCCCAGCATTTT.

The genes are TRBV7-9 and TRBJ1-4; 7 bases agree with TRBD1. Germline-derived CDR1 and CDR2 are SEHNR and FQNEAQ (reference sequence). This CDR3 comprises 14 residues. The V segment lost 1 base and the J segment 8 bases; nucleotides outside the gene matches: 4. The CDR3 region has the DNA TGTGCCAGCAGCTTAGGACAGGGATTGGAAAAACTGTTTTTT. Encoded protein: CASSLGQGLEKLFF. The variable domain in full, with the rest retrieved from reference TRBV7-9 and TRBJ1-4, is DTGVSQNPRHKITKRGQNVTFRCDPISEHNRLYWYRQTLGQGPEFLTYFQNEAQLEKSRLLSDRFSAERPKGSFSTLEIQRTEQGDSAMYLCASSLGQGLEKLFFGSGTQLSVL.

This clonotype was detected a few times. Written as DNA, the CDR3 is TGCAGTGCGCCCAACTCTGGGACAGGGGGCTACGAGCAGTACTTC. Protein product: CSAPNSGTGGYEQYF. The chain recombines TRBV20-1 with TRBJ2-7; 11 bases align to TRBD1. Germline lookup yields CDR1 DFQATT and CDR2 SNEGSKA (reference sequence). The CDR3 is made up of 15 amino acids. The trim removed 6 bases at V and 3 bases at J, leaving 10 bases unmatched.

V is TRBV23-1 and J is TRBJ1-5; D might be TRBD1 (5 bases). TRBV23-1 is marked as an open reading frame, function uncertain. There are 16 residues in the CDR3. Trimming removed 5 bases from V and 3 bases from J, with 17 bases in between. The CDR3 is CASSYGTAVFNQPQHF. The CDR3 DNA sequence: TGCGCCAGCAGTTACGGGACCGCAGTCTTCAATCAGCCCCAGCATTTT.

The chain links TRBV4-3 to TRBJ1-2, with D tentatively TRBD1 (5 bases). Germline V CDR1 and CDR2: LGHNA, YSLEER. The CDR3 extends over 15 amino acids. V was clipped by 0 bases and J by 5 bases, with 13 bases between them. Here the CDR3 reads CASSQESQGRYGYTF. Here the CDR3 DNA reads TGCGCCAGCAGCCAAGAGAGTCAGGGAAGATATGGCTACACCTTC.

The chain uses TRBV2 and TRBJ1-5, with D uncertain. Per the germline V gene, CDR1 is SNHLY and CDR2 is FYNNEI. The germline V and J ends were trimmed by 7 bases and 0 bases, with 7 bases remaining between them. The CDR3 runs to 13 residues. The CDR3 region is CASTVYSNQPQHF. DNA of the CDR3: TGTGCCAGCACGGTTTATAGCAATCAGCCCCAGCATTTT.

This clonotype was observed a handful of times. This chain connects TRBV20-1 to TRBJ2-7, with D possibly being TRBD1 (6 bases). V shed 3 bases and J shed 2 bases, with 17 bases lying between them. Germline CDR1 DFQATT, CDR2 SNEGSKA (reference sequence). The CDR3 contains 15 residues. This CDR3 is CSASLPGELTYEQYV. DNA for the CDR3: TGCAGTGCTAGTTTACCAGGGGAGCTTACCTACGAGCAGTACGTC.

The V and J genes are TRBV29-1 and TRBJ2-5; maybe TRBD1 (6 bases). Germline CDR1 SQVTM, CDR2 ANQGSEA. Trimming pared 6 bases from V and 5 bases from J, leaving 13 bases between. The CDR3 is made up of 12 amino acids. The CDR3 nucleotides read TGCAGCGTGGCCTTCAGGGGTGAGACCCAGTACTTC. This translates into CSVAFRGETQYF.

The rearrangement uses TRBV24-1 and TRBJ2-7; 10 positions match TRBD2. The germline V gene has CDR1 KGHDR and CDR2 SFDVKD. The length of the CDR3 is 17 residues. The V gene end was trimmed by 7 bases and the J gene end by 2 bases; junction bases not matched to a gene: 13. CDR3 region: CATSGTAGGPGAYEQYF. The CDR3 coding sequence is TGTGCCACCAGCGGAACAGCGGGAGGGCCAGGAGCCTACGAGCAGTACTTC.

The sample holds a few counts of this clonotype. V usage is TRBV25-1 and J usage is TRBJ1-2; TRBD1 is a possible D gene (6 bases). V gave up 3 bases and J gave up 5 bases, with 10 bases separating them. Looked up from germline, CDR1 is MGHDK and CDR2 is SYGVNS. The CDR3 totals 13 residues. The CDR3 here is CASSEGRGYGYTF. DNA of the CDR3: TGTGCCAGCAGTGAGGGGAGGGGGTATGGCTACACCTTC.

The chain joins TRBV7-6 to TRBJ2-1; tentatively, D is TRBD1 (5 bases). The CDR3 loop spans 14 amino acids. V was pared by 5 bases and J by 5 bases, with 13 bases between. Germline loops: CDR1 SGHVS, CDR2 FNYEAQ. CDR3 in amino acids: CASSEETGDNEQFF. CDR3 DNA: TGTGCCAGCAGCGAGGAAACAGGAGACAATGAGCAGTTCTTC.

This clonotype was counted only a few times. This chain joins TRBV4-1 and TRBJ2-7; no definite D call. V lost 6 bases to trimming and J lost 1 base, with 10 bases between them. CDR3 length: 13 residues. CDR1 MGHRA and CDR2 YSYEKL come from the germline V gene. CDR3 sequence: CASSIPGSYEQYV. CDR3 bases: TGCGCCAGCAGTATACCAGGATCCTACGAGCAGTACGTC.

The rearrangement links TRBV4-1 to TRBJ2-7, with 8 bases identical to TRBD1. The CDR3 is 19 amino acids. From germline, CDR1 is MGHRA and CDR2 YSYEKL. The ends lost 1 base at V and 3 bases at J; junction bases unmatched: 17. The CDR3, as DNA: TGCGCCAGCAGCCAAGCCTACAAACCTAGGACAGGGAAAGGCTACGAGCAGTACTTC. It is translated as CASSQAYKPRTGKGYEQYF.

This clonotype turned up a few times. The CDR3 coding sequence is TGTGCCAGCAGCGGGACTAGCGGGGAACAAGGCCTTGATGAGCAGTTCTTC. Translating gives CASSGTSGEQGLDEQFF. This chain connects TRBV9 to TRBJ2-1; 12 nucleotides match TRBD2. Germline CDR1 SGDLS, CDR2 YYNGEE. V trimming: 3 bases; J trimming: 8 bases; junction bases outside the gene matches: 12. The CDR3 runs 17 residues.

This clonotype was observed at least ten times. The rearrangement uses TRBV2 and TRBJ2-1; TRBD2 is a possible D gene (6 bases). CDR1 is SNHLY, CDR2 FYNNEI, per germline. Deletions cut 3 bases from V and 4 bases from J, with 13 bases between. The CDR3 spans 15 residues. The CDR3 loop is CASSELTSPYNEQFF. The CDR3 nucleotides are TGTGCCAGCAGTGAGTTAACTAGCCCGTACAATGAGCAGTTCTTC.

The chain is built from TRBV28 and TRBJ2-1; TRBD1 might be the D (6 bases). The V gene's germline CDR1 is MDHEN and CDR2 SYDVKM. The CDR3 runs to 16 residues. Trimming took off 6 bases at V and 0 bases at J, with 15 bases between the two ends. CDR3 sequence: CASRPGQTSSYNEQFF. DNA of the CDR3: TGTGCCAGCAGACCTGGACAGACGAGCTCCTACAATGAGCAGTTCTTC. The full variable domain, its missing parts supplied by reference TRBV28 and TRBJ2-1, is DVKVTQSSRYLVKRTGEKVFLECVQDMDHENMFWYRQDPGLGLRLIYFSYDVKMKEKGDIPEGYSVSREKKERFSLILESASTNQTSMYLCASRPGQTSSYNEQFFGPGTRLTVL.

The table lists this clonotype with a few counts. The V and J genes are TRBV6-1 and TRBJ2-3, with 8 bases lining up with TRBD2. CDR3 length equals 16 residues. After removal of 1 base from V and 2 bases from J, the junction contained 5 bases not matched to a gene. CDR1 and CDR2 from the germline V gene are MNHNS and SASEGT. The CDR3 is CASSEVLAGLTDTQYF. In nucleotides, the CDR3 is TGTGCCAGCAGTGAAGTTTTAGCGGGGCTCACAGATACGCAGTATTTT.

This clonotype showed up just a few times. This sequence joins TRBV3-1 and TRBJ1-2; D ambiguous. V was clipped by 4 bases and J by 4 bases, with 7 bases between them. The germline CDR1 and CDR2 sequences are LGHDT and YNNKEL (reference sequence). The CDR3 has 12 residues. CDR3 region: CASSLHTYGYTF. The CDR3 DNA follows: TGTGCCAGCAGCCTTCACACCTATGGCTACACCTTC.

This clonotype was detected a few times. The chain uses TRBV4-1 and TRBJ2-2; D not resolved. The germline V and J ends were trimmed by 2 bases and 5 bases, with 6 bases remaining between them. Looked up from germline, CDR1 is MGHRA and CDR2 is YSYEKL. The CDR3 loop spans 13 amino acids. CDR3 region: CASSQFGTGELFF. The CDR3 region has the DNA TGCGCCAGCAGCCAATTTGGGACCGGGGAGCTGTTTTTT.

Only a few counts were recorded for this clonotype. The V call is TRBV6-5, the J call TRBJ2-5; D gene uncertain. The CDR3 spans 11 residues. With 3 bases removed from V and 10 bases from J, the gap between germline ends came to 9 bases. The germline CDR1 and CDR2 sequences are MNHEY and SVGAGI. This CDR3 is CASSYSRIQYF. CDR3 nucleotides: TGTGCCAGCAGTTATTCCCGTATCCAGTACTTC.